The rows below give T cell receptor beta chains drawn from one sample of a study of T cells after yellow fever vaccination. One entry per CDR3 protein results from TCRdb running MiXCR on the 5' RACE reads. The sample carries approximately 140,000 distinct CDR3 sequences, 7.7% recorded once. The material sequenced was CD4+ T cells sorted from PBMCs, taken 5 days after the yellow fever booster vaccination. These receptors were collected from a man aged 25 to 45 who received the YFV17D yellow fever vaccine. Each CDR3 is given with its conserved first and last residue. Fields, in order: V gene, clone size, CDR3 protein. A clone size is listed for some rows: how often the clone was seen (once, few, many), or a class if it is expanded.

V: TRBV30
size: NA
CDR3: CAWSDFGQNSNQPQHF

V: TRBV20-1
size: many
CDR3: CSASGIETDTQYF

V: TRBV14
size: many
CDR3: CASSQVPSAGPYNEQFF

V: TRBV6-1
size: many
CDR3: CASSEASGSSEQYF

V: TRBV7-2
size: many
CDR3: CASSLARTSGTDTQYF

V: TRBV5-1
size: few
CDR3: CASKRTATYEQYF

V: TRBV4-3
size: many
CDR3: CASSQQQNSYEQYF

V: TRBV5-1
size: many
CDR3: CASSKQGPKAGSPLHF

V: TRBV20-1
size: many
CDR3: CSAQIAKNIQYF

V: TRBV10-2
size: few
CDR3: CASSLTEDTEAFF

V: TRBV15
size: many
CDR3: CATSRDLAGEQFF

V: TRBV29-1
size: many
CDR3: CSVVKTGVFTDTQYF

V: TRBV18
size: many
CDR3: CASSPPSTTSTDTQYF

V: TRBV9
size: many
CDR3: CASSVGGLAGGITDTQYF

V: TRBV3-1
size: few
CDR3: CACSQDPGDLYTGELFF

V: TRBV7-2
size: few
CDR3: CASSPRDRGWQGAFF

V: TRBV7-6
size: few
CDR3: CASSPGQGDGQPQHF

V: TRBV2
size: many
CDR3: CASAGTIPQYF

V: TRBV6-4
size: NA
CDR3: CASSSRLAVRLQSYNEQFF

V: TRBV19
size: NA
CDR3: CAIGTSGRGADTQYF

V: TRBV7-2
size: many
CDR3: CASSSRTLGRVETQYF

V: TRBV5-4
size: NA
CDR3: CASLYDEQYF

V: TRBV5-1
size: many
CDR3: CASSPGTSGLNEQFF

V: TRBV7-8
size: many
CDR3: CASSLRGGFTGELFF

V: TRBV7-2
size: many
CDR3: CASSSPRGGQISSYNEQFF

V: TRBV5-1
size: few
CDR3: CASSPGESEQYF

V: TRBV28
size: many
CDR3: CASSLLSSRLAKNIQYF

V: TRBV7-2
size: many
CDR3: CASSLGGGAVKAFF

V: TRBV15
size: many
CDR3: CATSPPGQGMETQYF

V: TRBV27
size: many
CDR3: CASSSLNRVTQYF

V: TRBV10-2
size: many
CDR3: CASNKRNGGTYEQYF

V: TRBV12-5
size: many
CDR3: CASADVGETQYF

V: TRBV10-3
size: many
CDR3: CAISESGPRFTEAFF

V: TRBV5-1
size: NA
CDR3: CASTGGASYNEQFF

V: TRBV5-1
size: many
CDR3: CASSFQPNTGELFF

V: TRBV7-2
size: many
CDR3: CASTTSGVGEQYF

V: TRBV2
size: many
CDR3: CASSLEEPPGTF

V: TRBV30
size: NA
CDR3: CAWSVDRANEQFF

V: TRBV6-5
size: NA
CDR3: CASSSPGTNYGYTF

V: TRBV10-3
size: NA
CDR3: CAISETGGYEQYF

V: TRBV20-1
size: many
CDR3: CSASQGTSAGDTQYF

V: TRBV7-3
size: many
CDR3: CASSRGLAPDTQYF

V: TRBV15
size: few
CDR3: CATSRGAGVDYEQYF

V: TRBV7-2
size: many
CDR3: CASSSKSADTQYF

V: TRBV29-1
size: many
CDR3: CSVRGETQYF

V: TRBV20-1
size: few
CDR3: CSAKAQGGTSGANVLTF

V: TRBV27
size: many
CDR3: CASSLRADVGEQYF

V: TRBV20-1
size: many
CDR3: CSARDSDSTDTQYF

V: TRBV3-1
size: many
CDR3: CASSPGRTTFSTDTQYF

V: TRBV6-5
size: many
CDR3: CASSYGQGEATIYF

V: TRBV16
size: many
CDR3: CASSQGTKETQYF